Shown below are 8 T cell receptor beta chains from a single sample sequenced in a study of cytomegalovirus exposure and HLA in healthy donors. PCR was performed using 60 Vbeta and 13 Jbeta primers. Produced via immunoSEQ multiplex PCR; TCRdb's table is partial and in-frame only. The table records about 120,000 clones, about 81% of them present only once. Material: PBMCs. These receptor sequences come from a man aged 35-49 years in good health and CMV-seronegative.

The rearrangement links TRBV11-3 to TRBJ1-3, with 7 nucleotides matching TRBD1. With 2 bases clipped from V and 3 bases from J, the junction kept 4 bases outside the gene matches. The CDR3 has 15 amino acids. Germline V gives CDR1 SGHNT, CDR2 YENEEA. Written as DNA, the CDR3 is TGTGCCAGCAGCTTAAGGGCAGGGGGTGGAAACACCATATATTTT. Translating gives CASSLRAGGGNTIYF.

In this sample, this clone turned up once. The CDR3 loop reads CASSSPMGYTF. The CDR3 coding sequence is TGTGCCAGCAGTTCCCCCATGGGCTACACCTTC. The chain recombines TRBV28 with TRBJ1-2; no clear D gene. Trimming left V 4 bases short and J 8 bases short, with 8 bases between. The CDR3 has 11 amino acids. Per the germline V gene, CDR1 is MDHEN and CDR2 is SYDVKM.

The V call is TRBV6-5, the J call TRBJ2-1; the D gene is possibly TRBD2 (5 bases). V lost 6 bases and J lost 7, with 16 bases in between. Germline values: CDR1 MNHEY, CDR2 SVGAGI. This CDR3 is 14 amino acids long. CDR3 DNA: TGTGCCAGCAGGCAACAAGGACTGGCAAATGAGCAGTTCTTC. It yields the protein CASRQQGLANEQFF.

The CDR3 region has the DNA TGTGCCAGCAGCCTCCCTAGCGGGGGGGCCCCTAACATTCAGTACTTC. Translation gives CASSLPSGGAPNIQYF. V is TRBV5-8 and J is TRBJ2-4, with 12 bases fitting TRBD2. The CDR3 totals 16 residues. V shed 4 bases and J 7 bases; nucleotides not matched to a gene: 9. The germline V gene encodes CDR1 SGHTS and CDR2 YDEGEE.

This chain uses TRBV12-5 with TRBJ2-4; TRBD2 matches 13 bases. The V gene's germline CDR1 is LGHNT and CDR2 FRNRAP. Trimming at V came to 6 bases and at J to 0 bases, leaving 11 bases not matched to a gene. This CDR3 region has 19 residues. The chain's CDR3 is CASGSGLAGRGIAKNIQYF. CDR3 DNA sequence: TGTGCTAGTGGGTCGGGACTAGCGGGAAGGGGAATAGCCAAAAACATTCAGTACTTC.

In this sample, this clone turned up once. This sequence joins TRBV5-1 and TRBJ1-1; no firm D call. V was shortened by 4 bases and J by 1 base, with 11 bases between the two germline ends. The germline gives CDR1 SGHRS, CDR2 YFSETQ. CDR3 length equals 14 residues. CDR3: CASSPQASNTEAFF. The CDR3, as DNA: TGCGCCAGCAGCCCGCAGGCTTCGAACACTGAAGCTTTCTTT.

The J gene is TRBJ2-3, the V gene TRBV6-1, with TRBD1 identical over 7 bases. J was trimmed by 2 bases and V by 1 base; bases with no gene match: 3. This CDR3 comprises 15 residues. Germline CDR1 reads MNHNS; CDR2 reads SASEGT. The CDR3 DNA reads TGTGCCAGCAGTGAAGGAGGGGGCGTCACAGATACGCAGTATTTT. Amino acids: CASSEGGGVTDTQYF.

The chain has TRBV7-9 and TRBJ2-1, with 13 bases identical to TRBD2. V dropped 9 bases and J dropped 8; count of bases not matched to a gene: 13. Germline V lookup: CDR1 SEHNR, CDR2 FQNEAQ (reference sequence). The CDR3 has 16 residues. This CDR3 is CASNPPGLAGVHEQFF. CDR3 nucleotides: TGTGCCAGTAACCCTCCCGGACTAGCGGGAGTACATGAGCAGTTCTTC. The full variable domain, in which reference TRBV7-9 and TRBJ2-1 provide the parts outside the CDR3, is DTGVSQNPRHKITKRGQNVTFRCDPISEHNRLYWYRQTLGQGPEFLTYFQNEAQLEKSRLLSDRFSAERPKGSFSTLEIQRTEQGDSAMYLCASNPPGLAGVHEQFFGPGTRLTVL.